The 3 T cell receptor beta chains presented below share a single source sample, sequenced in a study of blood T cell repertoires in COVID-19. TCRdb keeps only in-frame clones here, not all; method: immunoSEQ multiplex PCR. The table shows roughly 260,000 clones, with around 90% occurring only once. Material for sequencing was PBMCs or T cells enriched from blood (not recorded which). These receptors all stem from a woman aged 30 to 39 with acute COVID-19.

The DNA of the CDR3 is TGTGCCAGCTCACCCCGGGCTAGCGGGGGGGCCGTAGATACGCAGTATTTT. Amino acid sequence: CASSPRASGGAVDTQYF. The J gene is TRBJ2-3, the V gene TRBV18, with TRBD2 matching over 12 bases. V shed 3 bases, J shed 5 bases, and the junction held 9 bases outside the gene matches. Germline CDR1 is KGHSH and CDR2 is LQKENI. This CDR3 comprises 17 residues. The full variable domain, rest sourced from reference TRBV18 and TRBJ2-3, is NAGVMQNPRHLVRRRGQEARLRCSPMKGHSHVYWYRQLPEEGLKFMVYLQKENIIDESGMPKERFSAEFPKEGPSILRIQQVVRGDSAAYFCASSPRASGGAVDTQYFGPGTRLTVL.

J is TRBJ1-5 and V is TRBV19; D remains ambiguous. V was clipped by 4 bases and J by 0 bases, with 10 bases between them. The CDR3 consists of 15 residues. CDR1 and CDR2 from the germline V gene are LNHDA and SQIVND (reference sequence). The CDR3 nucleotides read TGTGCCAGTAGTACCCAGTGGTTTAGCAATCAGCCCCAGCATTTT. Translation gives CASSTQWFSNQPQHF.

The rearrangement uses TRBV2 and TRBJ2-2; TRBD1 matches 7 bases. Trimming cost V 6 bases and J 7 bases; bases outside gene matches: 5. Germline CDR1 is SNHLY and CDR2 is FYNNEI. The CDR3 is made up of 13 amino acids. The CDR3 nucleotides are TGTGCCAGCAGCCTTAGGACAGGCGGGGAGCTGTTTTTT. Translated: CASSLRTGGELFF.